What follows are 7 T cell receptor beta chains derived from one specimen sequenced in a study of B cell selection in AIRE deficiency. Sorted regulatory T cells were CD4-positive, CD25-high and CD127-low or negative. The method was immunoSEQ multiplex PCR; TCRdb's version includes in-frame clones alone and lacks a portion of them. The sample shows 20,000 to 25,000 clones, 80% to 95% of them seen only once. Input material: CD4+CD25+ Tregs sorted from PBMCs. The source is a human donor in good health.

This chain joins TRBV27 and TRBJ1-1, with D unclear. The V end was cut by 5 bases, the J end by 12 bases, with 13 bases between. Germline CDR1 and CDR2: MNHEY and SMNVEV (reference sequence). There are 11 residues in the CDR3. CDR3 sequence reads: CASSRGFETFF. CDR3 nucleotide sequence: TGTGCCAGCAGTAGAGGGTTCGAGACTTTCTTT.

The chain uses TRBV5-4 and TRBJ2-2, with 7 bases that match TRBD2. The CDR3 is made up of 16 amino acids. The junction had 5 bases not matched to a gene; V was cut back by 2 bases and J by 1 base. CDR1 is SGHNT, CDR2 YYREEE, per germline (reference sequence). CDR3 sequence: CASSLASGVNTGELFF. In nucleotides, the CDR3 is TGTGCCAGCAGCTTAGCCAGCGGGGTGAACACCGGGGAGCTGTTTTTT. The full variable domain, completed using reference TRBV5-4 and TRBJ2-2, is ETGVTQSPTHLIKTRGQQVTLRCSSQSGHNTVSWYQQALGQGPQFIFQYYREEENGRGNFPPRFSGLQFPNYSSELNVNALELDDSALYLCASSLASGVNTGELFFGEGSRLTVL.

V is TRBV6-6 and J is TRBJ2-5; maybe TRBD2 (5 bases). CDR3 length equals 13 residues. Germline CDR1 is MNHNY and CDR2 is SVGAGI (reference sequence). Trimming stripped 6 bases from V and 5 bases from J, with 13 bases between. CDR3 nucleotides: TGTGCCAGCAGGAGTGGAGCGGTGGAGACCCAGTACTTC. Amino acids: CASRSGAVETQYF.

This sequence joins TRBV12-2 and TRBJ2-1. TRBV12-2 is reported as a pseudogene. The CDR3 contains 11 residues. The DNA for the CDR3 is TGTGCAAGTCGCTCGCACAATGAGCAGTTCTTC. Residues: CASRSHNEQFF.

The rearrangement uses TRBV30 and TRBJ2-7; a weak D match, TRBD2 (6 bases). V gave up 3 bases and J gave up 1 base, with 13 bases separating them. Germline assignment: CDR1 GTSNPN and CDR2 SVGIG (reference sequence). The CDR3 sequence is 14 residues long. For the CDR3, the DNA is TGTGCCTGGAGCCGGGGGACCGCGTCCTACGAGCAGTACTTC. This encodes CAWSRGTASYEQYF.

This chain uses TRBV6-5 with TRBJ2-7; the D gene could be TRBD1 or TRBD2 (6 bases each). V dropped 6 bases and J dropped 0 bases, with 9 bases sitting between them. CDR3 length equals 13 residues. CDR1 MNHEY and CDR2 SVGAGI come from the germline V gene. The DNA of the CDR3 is TGTGCCAGCAGGGGGGGCAGCTCCTACGAGCAGTACTTC. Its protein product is CASRGGSSYEQYF.

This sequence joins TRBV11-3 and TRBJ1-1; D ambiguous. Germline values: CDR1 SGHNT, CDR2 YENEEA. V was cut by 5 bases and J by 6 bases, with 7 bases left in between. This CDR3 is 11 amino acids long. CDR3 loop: CASSPRPEAFF. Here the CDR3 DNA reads TGTGCCAGCAGCCCCCGCCCTGAAGCTTTCTTT.